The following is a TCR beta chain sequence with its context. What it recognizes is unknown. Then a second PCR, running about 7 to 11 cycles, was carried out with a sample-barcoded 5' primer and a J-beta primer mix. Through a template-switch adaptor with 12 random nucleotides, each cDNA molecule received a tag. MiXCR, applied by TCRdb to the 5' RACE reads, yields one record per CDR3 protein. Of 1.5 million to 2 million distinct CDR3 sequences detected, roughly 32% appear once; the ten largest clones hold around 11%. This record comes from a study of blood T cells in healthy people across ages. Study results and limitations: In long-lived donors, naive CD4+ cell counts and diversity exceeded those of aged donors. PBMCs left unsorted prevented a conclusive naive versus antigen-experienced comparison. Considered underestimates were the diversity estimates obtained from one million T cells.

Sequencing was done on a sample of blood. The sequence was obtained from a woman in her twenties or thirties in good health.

The CDR3 coding sequence is TGTGCCAGCAGCTTAAATCGATGGGGTATAACCCGGGAATATGGCTACACCTTC. Protein sequence: CASSLNRWGITREYGYTF. This sequence joins TRBV7-2 and TRBJ1-2, with D unresolved. The germline gives CDR1 SGHTA, CDR2 FQGNSA. CDR3 length: 18 amino acids. Between the trimmed V and J ends, which lost 2 bases and 5 bases, there was a span of 24 bases. Full variable domain (outside the CDR3, taken from reference TRBV7-2 and TRBJ1-2): GAGVSQSPSNKVTEKGKDVELRCDPISGHTALYWYRQSLGQGLEFLIYFQGNSAPDKSGLPSDRFSAERTGGSVSTLTIQRTQQEDSAVYLCASSLNRWGITREYGYTFGSGTRLTVV.